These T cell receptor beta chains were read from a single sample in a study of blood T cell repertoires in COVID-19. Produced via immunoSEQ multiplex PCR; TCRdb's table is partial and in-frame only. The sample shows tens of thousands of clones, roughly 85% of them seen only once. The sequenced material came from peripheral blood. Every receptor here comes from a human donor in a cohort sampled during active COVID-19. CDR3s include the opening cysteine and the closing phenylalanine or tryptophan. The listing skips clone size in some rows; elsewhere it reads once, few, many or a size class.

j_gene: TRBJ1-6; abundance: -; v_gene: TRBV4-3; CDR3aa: CASSSEGADRANSPLHF
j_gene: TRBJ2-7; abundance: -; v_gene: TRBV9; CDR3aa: CASSASGARRLILSYEQYF
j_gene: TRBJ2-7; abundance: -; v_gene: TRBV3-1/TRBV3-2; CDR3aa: CASSQGDRGTYEQYF
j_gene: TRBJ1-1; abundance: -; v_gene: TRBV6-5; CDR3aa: CASRKLGTAQAFF
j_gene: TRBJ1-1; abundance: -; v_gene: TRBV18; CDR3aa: CASSPSPVGGGGNTEAFF
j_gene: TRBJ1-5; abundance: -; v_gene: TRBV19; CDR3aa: CASSYAAGNFVEQPQHF
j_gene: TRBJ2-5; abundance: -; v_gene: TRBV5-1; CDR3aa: CASSLAGQGARETQYF
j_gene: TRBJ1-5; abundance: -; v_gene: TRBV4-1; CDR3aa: CASSQETFQPQHF
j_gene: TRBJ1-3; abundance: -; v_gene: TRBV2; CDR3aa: CASTEEGIGGNTIYF
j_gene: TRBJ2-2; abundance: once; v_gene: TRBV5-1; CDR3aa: CASSLNVGQNTGELFF
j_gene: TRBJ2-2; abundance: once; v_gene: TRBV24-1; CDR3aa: CATSDVLNDRVSGELFF
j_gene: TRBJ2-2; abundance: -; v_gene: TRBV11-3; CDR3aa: CASSTGGPNTGELFF
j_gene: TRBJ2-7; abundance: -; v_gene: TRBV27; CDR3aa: CASRTGQGGVPGEQYF
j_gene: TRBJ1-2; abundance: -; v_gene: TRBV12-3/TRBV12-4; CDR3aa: CASSLPARAGYTF
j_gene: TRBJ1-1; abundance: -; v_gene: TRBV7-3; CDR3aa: CASSSTPWPETEAFF
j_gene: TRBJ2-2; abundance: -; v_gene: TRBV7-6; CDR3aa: CASSLQMNTGELFF
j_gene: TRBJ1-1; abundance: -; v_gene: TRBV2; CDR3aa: CASSELGRNTEAFF
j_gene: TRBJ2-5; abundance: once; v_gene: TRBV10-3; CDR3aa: CAISEGTGGYETQYF
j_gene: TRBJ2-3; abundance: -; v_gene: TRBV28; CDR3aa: CASSFAGTSGGRGTDTQYF
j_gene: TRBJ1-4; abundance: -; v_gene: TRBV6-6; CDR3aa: CASSYVGEKLFF
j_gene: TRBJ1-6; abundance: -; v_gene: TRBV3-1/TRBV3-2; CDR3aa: CASSLGRSQNSPLHF
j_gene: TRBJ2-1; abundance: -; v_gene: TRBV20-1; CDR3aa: CSASFPSGYNEQFF
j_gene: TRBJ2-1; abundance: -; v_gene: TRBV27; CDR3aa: CASSRLAGESEQFF
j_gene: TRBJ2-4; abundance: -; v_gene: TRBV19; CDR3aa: CASSTQGAKNIQYF
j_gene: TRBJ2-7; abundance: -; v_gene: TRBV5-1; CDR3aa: CASSPGDGRLEQYF
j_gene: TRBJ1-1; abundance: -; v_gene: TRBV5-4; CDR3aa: CASSAELTEAFF
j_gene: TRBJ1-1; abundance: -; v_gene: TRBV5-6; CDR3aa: CASSLGGRTEAFF
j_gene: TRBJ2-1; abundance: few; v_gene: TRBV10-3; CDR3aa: CAITETGGSEQFF
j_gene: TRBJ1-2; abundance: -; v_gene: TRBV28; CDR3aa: CASSLTGRGLDYGYTF
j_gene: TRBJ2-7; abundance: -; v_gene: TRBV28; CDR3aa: CASSVGGTYEQYF
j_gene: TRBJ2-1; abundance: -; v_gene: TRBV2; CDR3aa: CAKGLNNEQFF
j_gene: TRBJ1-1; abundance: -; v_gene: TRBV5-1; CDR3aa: CASRMDRATEAFF
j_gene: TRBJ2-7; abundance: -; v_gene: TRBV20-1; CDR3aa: CSAGQGPGQYF
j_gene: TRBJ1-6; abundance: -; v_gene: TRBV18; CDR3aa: CASSDLGQGNSPLHF
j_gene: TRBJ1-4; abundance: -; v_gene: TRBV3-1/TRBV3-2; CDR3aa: CASSQGEGEKLFF
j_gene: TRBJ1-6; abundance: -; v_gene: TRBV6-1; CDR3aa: CASSEAGGESPLHF
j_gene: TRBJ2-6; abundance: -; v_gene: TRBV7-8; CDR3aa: CASRIFSGSGANVLTF
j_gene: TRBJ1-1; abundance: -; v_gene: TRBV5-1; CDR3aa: CASSLGWTGSEAFF
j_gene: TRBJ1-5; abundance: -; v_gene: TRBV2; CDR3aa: CASTVRNSGNQPQHF
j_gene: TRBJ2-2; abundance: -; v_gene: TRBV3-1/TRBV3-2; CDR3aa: CASSREQGSGELFF
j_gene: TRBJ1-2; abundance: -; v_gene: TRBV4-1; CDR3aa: CASDRGDTKNYGYTF
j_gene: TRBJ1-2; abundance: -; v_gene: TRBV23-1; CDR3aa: CASSQGSRGGSNPNYGYTF
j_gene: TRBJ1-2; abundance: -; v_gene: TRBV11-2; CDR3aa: CASSSGNRVGKEDTF
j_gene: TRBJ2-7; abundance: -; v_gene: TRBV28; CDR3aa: CASSLRTGWDEQYF
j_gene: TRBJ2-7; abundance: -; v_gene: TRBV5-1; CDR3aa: CASSLVRDEQYF
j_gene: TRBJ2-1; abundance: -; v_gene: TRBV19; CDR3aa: CASSIGDTHSYNEQFF
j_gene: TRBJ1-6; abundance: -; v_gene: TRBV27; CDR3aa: CASSLIPGTGAKVSPLHF
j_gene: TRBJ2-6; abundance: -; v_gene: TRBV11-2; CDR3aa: CASSSGGALGANVLTF
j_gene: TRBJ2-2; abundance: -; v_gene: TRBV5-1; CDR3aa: CASRSTSHTGELFF
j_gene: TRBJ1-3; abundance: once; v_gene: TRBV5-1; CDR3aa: CASSLAGQTMGNTIYF
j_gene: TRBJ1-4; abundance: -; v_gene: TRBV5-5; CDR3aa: CASSLDYATNEKLFF
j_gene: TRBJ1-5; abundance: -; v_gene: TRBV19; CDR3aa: CASSHRTGDSNQPQHF
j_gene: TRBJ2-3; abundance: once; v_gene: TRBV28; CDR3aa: CASSPPPIGTGLTDTQYF
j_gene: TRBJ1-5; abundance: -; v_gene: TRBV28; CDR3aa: CASRPTGYGNQPQHF